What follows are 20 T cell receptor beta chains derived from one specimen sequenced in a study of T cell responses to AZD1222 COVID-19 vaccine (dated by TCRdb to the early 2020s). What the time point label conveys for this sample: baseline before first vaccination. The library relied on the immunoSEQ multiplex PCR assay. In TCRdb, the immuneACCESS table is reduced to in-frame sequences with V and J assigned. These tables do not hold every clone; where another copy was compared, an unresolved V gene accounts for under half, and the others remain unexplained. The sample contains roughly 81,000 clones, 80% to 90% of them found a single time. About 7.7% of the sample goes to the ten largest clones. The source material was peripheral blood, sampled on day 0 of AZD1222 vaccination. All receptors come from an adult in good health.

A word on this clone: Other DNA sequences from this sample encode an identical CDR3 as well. CDR3 amino acids: CASSLGQGREKLFF. CDR3 in DNA: TGTGCCAGCAGCTTAGGTCAGGGGCGTGAAAAACTGTTTTTT. The chain couples TRBV11-2 to TRBJ1-4; weak D call: TRBD1 (6 bases). The CDR3 totals 14 residues. The V gene lost 1 base and the J gene lost 7 bases, with 10 bases spanning the gap. Germline CDR1 and CDR2: SGHAT and FQNNGV.

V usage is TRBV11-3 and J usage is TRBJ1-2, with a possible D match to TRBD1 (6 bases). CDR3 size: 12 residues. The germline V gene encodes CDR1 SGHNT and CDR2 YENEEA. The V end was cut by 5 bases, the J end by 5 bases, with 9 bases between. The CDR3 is CASSAQGYGYTF. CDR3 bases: TGTGCCAGCAGCGCTCAGGGGTATGGCTACACCTTC.

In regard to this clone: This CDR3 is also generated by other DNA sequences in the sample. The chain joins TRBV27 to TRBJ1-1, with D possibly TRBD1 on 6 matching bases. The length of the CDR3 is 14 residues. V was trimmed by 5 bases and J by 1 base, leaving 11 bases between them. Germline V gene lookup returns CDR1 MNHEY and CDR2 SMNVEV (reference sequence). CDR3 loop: CASSPRGRNTEAFF. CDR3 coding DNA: TGTGCCAGCAGTCCGCGGGGGCGGAACACTGAAGCTTTCTTT.

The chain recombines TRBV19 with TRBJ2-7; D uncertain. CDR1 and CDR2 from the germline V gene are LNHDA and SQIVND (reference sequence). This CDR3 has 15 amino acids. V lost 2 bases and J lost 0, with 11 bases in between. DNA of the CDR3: TGTGCCAGTAGTATAATGGACGGTAACTCCTACGAGCAGTACTTC. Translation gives CASSIMDGNSYEQYF.

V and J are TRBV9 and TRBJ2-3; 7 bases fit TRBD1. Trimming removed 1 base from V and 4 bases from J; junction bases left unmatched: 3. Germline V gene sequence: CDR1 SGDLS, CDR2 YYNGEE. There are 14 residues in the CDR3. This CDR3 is CASSVRGRADTQYF. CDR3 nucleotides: TGTGCCAGCAGCGTAAGGGGGCGGGCAGATACGCAGTATTTT.

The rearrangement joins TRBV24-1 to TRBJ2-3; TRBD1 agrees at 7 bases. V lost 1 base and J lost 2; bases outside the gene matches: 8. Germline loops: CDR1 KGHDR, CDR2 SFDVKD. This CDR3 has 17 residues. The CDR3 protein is CATSDFRQGVYTDTQYF. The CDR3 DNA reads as TGTGCCACCAGTGATTTCCGACAGGGAGTATACACAGATACGCAGTATTTT.

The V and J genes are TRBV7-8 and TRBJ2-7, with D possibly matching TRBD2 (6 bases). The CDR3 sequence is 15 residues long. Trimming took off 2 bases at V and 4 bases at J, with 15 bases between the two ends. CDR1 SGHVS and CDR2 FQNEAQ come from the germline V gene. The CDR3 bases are TGTGCCAGCAGCTTATCCTCGGGAGTAGGGTACGAGCAGTACTTC. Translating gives CASSLSSGVGYEQYF.

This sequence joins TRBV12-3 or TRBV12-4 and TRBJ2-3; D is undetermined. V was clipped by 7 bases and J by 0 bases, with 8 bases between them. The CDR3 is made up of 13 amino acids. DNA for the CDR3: TGTGCCAGCAACTTTGAGAGCACAGATACGCAGTATTTT. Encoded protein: CASNFESTDTQYF.

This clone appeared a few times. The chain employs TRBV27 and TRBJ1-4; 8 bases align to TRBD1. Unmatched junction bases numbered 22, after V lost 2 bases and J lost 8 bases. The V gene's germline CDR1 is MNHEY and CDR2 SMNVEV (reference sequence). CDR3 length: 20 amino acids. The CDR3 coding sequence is TGTGCCAGCAGTTTACGGTCTGTGGGGGCAGGGGGCCTGGGGCGAGAAAAACTGTTTTTT. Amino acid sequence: CASSLRSVGAGGLGREKLFF.

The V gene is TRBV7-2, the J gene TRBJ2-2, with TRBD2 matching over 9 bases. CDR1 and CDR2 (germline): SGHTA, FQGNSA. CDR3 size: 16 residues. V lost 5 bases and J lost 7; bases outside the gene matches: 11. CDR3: CASSVYIAGAGGELFF. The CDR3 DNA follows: TGTGCCAGCAGCGTCTACATAGCGGGAGCGGGCGGGGAGCTGTTTTTT.

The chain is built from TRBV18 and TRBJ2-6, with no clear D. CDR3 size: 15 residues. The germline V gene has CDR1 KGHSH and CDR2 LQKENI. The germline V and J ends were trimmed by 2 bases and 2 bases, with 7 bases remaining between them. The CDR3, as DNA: TGTGCCAGCTCACCAGGGGTTCCTGGGGCCAACGTCCTGACTTTC. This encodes CASSPGVPGANVLTF.

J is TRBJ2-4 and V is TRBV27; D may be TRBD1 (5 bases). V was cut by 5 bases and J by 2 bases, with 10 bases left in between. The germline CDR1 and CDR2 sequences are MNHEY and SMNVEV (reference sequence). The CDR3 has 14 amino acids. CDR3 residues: CASSQGATKNIQYF. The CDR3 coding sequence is TGTGCCAGCAGTCAGGGTGCAACCAAAAACATTCAGTACTTC.

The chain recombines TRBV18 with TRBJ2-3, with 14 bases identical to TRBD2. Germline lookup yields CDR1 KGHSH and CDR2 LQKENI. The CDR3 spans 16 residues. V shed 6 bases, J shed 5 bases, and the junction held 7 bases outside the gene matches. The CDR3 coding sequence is TGTGCCAGCTCCCCTCCGGGACTAGCGGGAGTAGATACGCAGTATTTT. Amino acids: CASSPPGLAGVDTQYF.

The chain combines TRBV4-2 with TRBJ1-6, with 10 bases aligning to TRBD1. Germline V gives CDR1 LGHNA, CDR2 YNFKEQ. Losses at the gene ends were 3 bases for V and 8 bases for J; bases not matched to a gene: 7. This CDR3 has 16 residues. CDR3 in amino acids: CASSHYRDRGDSPLHF. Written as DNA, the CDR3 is TGTGCCAGCAGCCACTACCGGGACAGGGGCGATTCACCCCTCCACTTT.

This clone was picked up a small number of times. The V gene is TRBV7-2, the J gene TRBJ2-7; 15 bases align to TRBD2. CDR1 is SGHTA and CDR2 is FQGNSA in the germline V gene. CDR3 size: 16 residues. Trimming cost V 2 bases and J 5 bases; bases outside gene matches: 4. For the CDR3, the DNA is TGTGCCAGCAGCTTAAGGACTAGCGGGAGGGGTCACGAGCAGTACTTC. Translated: CASSLRTSGRGHEQYF.

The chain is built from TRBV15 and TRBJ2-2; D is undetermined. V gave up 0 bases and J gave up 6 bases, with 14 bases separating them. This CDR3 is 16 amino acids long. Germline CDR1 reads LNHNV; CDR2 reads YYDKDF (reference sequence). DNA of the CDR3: TGTGCCACCAGCAGAGATCGTATAGGGTGGTCCGGGGAGCTGTTTTTT. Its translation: CATSRDRIGWSGELFF.

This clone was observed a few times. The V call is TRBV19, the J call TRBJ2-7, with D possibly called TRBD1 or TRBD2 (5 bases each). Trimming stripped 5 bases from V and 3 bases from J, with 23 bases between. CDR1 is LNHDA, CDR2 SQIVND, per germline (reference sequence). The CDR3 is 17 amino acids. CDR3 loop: CASSDGTAWREFYEQYF. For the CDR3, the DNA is TGTGCCAGTAGTGACGGGACCGCTTGGAGAGAATTCTACGAGCAGTACTTC.

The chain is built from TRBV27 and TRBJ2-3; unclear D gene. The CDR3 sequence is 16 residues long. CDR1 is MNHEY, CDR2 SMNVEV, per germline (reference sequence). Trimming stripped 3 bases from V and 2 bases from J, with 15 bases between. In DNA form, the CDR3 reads TGTGCCAGCAGTTTGGATAAACCAGTTTTCACAGATACGCAGTATTTT. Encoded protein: CASSLDKPVFTDTQYF.

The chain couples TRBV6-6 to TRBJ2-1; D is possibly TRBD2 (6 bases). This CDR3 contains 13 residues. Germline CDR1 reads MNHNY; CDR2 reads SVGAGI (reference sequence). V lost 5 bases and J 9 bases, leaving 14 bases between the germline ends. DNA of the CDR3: TGTGCCAGCAGTCAGACTAGTTTCAGTGAGCAGTTCTTC. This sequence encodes CASSQTSFSEQFF.

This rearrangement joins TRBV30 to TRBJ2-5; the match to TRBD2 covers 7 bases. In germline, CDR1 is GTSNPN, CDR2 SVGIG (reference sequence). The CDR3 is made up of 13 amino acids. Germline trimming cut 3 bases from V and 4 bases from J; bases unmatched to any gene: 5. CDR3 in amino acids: CAWRWGGRETQYF. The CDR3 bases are TGTGCCTGGAGATGGGGGGGTCGAGAGACCCAGTACTTC.